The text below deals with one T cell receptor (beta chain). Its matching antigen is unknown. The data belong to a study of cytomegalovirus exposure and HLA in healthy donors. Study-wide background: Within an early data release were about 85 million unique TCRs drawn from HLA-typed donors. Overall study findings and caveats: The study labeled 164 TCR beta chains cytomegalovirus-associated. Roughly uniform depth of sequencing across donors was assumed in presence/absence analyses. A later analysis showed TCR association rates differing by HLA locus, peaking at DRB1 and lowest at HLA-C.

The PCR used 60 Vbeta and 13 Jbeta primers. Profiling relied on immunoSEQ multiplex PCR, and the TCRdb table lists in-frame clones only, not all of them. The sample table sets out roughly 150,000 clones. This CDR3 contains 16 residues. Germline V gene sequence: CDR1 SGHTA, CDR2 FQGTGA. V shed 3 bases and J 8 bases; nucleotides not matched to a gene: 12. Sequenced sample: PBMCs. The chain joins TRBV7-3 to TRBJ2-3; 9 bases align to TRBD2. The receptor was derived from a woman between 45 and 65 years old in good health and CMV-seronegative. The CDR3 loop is CASSFPFSGRQATQYF. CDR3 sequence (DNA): TGTGCCAGCAGCTTCCCATTTAGCGGGAGACAAGCTACGCAGTATTTT. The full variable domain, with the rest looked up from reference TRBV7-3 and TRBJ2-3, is GAGVSQTPSNKVTEKGKYVELRCDPISGHTALYWYRQSLGQGPEFLIYFQGTGAADDSGLPNDRFFAVRPEGSVSTLKIQRTERGDSAVYLCASSFPFSGRQATQYFGPGTRLTVL.